This T cell receptor beta chain was found in a study of shared clonotypes between healthy human individuals (dated by TCRdb to about 2020). Background on the whole study: The cohort comprised a couple of women and three men aged 18 to 49 years. For each donor, CD4 naive and CD4 memory were each run on three plates, CD8 naive on two plates, and CD8 memory on one plate. To estimate repertoire size and how much clonotype sharing occurs between individuals, the study deeply sequenced the blood TCR repertoires of five or six healthy adults. Different laboratories and diverse techniques were used to prepare libraries and sequence TCR repertoires, to increase sequencing depth and limit assay-specific biases. Per donor, leukapheresis produced somewhere between about 0.85 and 8.9 billion PBMCs. The research as a whole found: Compared with non-shared clonotypes, the clonotypes found in all four sorted-subset donors had higher generation probabilities. Estimated clonotype richness was generally larger for naive than for memory subsets. Pairwise subsampling led to the expectation that sequencing depth would affect the degree of clonotype sharing among donors. The small number of donors limited the genetic and exposure-history diversity represented. When several donors were compared, the shared fraction of clonotypes was about 5.2% for naive CD4, 3.5% to 4% for naive CD8, roughly 2.5% for memory CD4, and 0.4% for memory CD8. Sampling was restricted to blood, and TCR repertoires in tissues likely differ from the TCR repertoires found in blood. Even with the large sequencing depth, rarefaction of the sorted-subset datasets indicated that sequencing was incomplete.

Using the deep immunoSEQ assay, multiplex PCR amplified TCR CDR3 regions from genomic DNA. Extracted genomic DNA from each cell subset was spread evenly across all wells of several immunoSEQ 96-well plates, with each plate serving as a replicate. For sorted subsets, each replicate PCR was loaded with about 200 ng genomic DNA, equivalent to about 33,000 T cell genomes. The purified libraries were quantified using a Qubit 3.0 fluorometer, sized with a Bioanalyzer 2100, and then quantified again using the KAPA Library Quantification kit. Every immunoSEQ 96-well plate was sequenced on a separate single-read 150-cycle Illumina NextSeq 550 flow cell. The source study handled its data this way. The immunoSEQ output contained only junctional sequences without quality scores, so filtering could not match that applied to full-length reads. Sequences were annotated with PyIR, a Python wrapper for IgBLAST v1.9, and V/J genes and CDR3 were assigned using IMGT germline references. Reads were filtered out if the reads had weak V/J assignments (E-value above 1e-6), no CDR3, stop codons, out-of-frame junctions, or ambiguous translated residues. V3J clonotypes were defined as sequences sharing an identical inferred V gene, J gene, and CDR3 amino acid sequence. Percentage overlap between repertoires was calculated by dividing the number of shared unique clonotypes by the size of the smaller repertoire. Richness of each repertoire was evaluated using RTK rarefaction, the Chao1 estimator, and Recon v2.1 estimates of unobserved clonotypes. Generation probabilities for all TCRbeta clonotypes obtained by the gDNA method from a handful of donors were computed using OLGA. Not all clones reach the TCRdb copy of this immuneACCESS table, which keeps in-frame sequences only. Checked studies attribute under half of the gap to unresolved V genes and leave the rest unexplained. V, J and clone size reflect that table, while D and trimming were determined from the DNA. This sample holds around 1.4 million clones; 97% to 99% were observed only once. The ten largest clones capture about 0.34% of the sample.

The donors were healthy, HIV-negative adults with no recently reported acute infections or vaccinations. Every donor was a Caucasian adult residing in Nashville, Tennessee, USA. Magnetic negative selection was used to enrich CD4+ T cells, after which naive cells were positively selected on CD45RA and the negative fraction became the memory subset. After blood collection by leukapheresis, PBMCs were isolated using Ficoll-Histopaque density gradient centrifugation and then cryopreserved in the vapor phase of liquid nitrogen. Purity and quantity of every magnetically sorted T cell population were checked by analytical flow cytometry. Each sorted fraction had its genomic DNA isolated and then quantified by UV absorbance on a Nanodrop 2000c. In the case of this clone: Which antigen it targets is not known. Per-base qualities were not stored, and no clone one base away is much larger.

CDR1 and CDR2 are read off the germline V gene as SGHRS and YFSETQ. At the junction V is shortened by 4 bases and J by 3 bases, with 17 bases in between. The CDR3 runs 16 residues from the cysteine to the phenylalanine. Just CDR3 DNA is preserved here, 48 bases in frame from base 1. The chain was built from TRBV5-1 and TRBJ2-1, with the D call perhaps TRBD1 or TRBD2, each one matching 5 bases. This receptor was taken from a man aged 25 to 40 in good health. The sample taken for sequencing was naive CD4+ T cells sorted from blood. The intended sense of this specimen's cell subset or site label: CD45RA+ positively selected. The bases read TGCGCCAGCAGCATCCGGGACGGCAGGATCTACAATGAGCAGTTCTTC. The encoded protein is CASSIRDGRIYNEQFF.